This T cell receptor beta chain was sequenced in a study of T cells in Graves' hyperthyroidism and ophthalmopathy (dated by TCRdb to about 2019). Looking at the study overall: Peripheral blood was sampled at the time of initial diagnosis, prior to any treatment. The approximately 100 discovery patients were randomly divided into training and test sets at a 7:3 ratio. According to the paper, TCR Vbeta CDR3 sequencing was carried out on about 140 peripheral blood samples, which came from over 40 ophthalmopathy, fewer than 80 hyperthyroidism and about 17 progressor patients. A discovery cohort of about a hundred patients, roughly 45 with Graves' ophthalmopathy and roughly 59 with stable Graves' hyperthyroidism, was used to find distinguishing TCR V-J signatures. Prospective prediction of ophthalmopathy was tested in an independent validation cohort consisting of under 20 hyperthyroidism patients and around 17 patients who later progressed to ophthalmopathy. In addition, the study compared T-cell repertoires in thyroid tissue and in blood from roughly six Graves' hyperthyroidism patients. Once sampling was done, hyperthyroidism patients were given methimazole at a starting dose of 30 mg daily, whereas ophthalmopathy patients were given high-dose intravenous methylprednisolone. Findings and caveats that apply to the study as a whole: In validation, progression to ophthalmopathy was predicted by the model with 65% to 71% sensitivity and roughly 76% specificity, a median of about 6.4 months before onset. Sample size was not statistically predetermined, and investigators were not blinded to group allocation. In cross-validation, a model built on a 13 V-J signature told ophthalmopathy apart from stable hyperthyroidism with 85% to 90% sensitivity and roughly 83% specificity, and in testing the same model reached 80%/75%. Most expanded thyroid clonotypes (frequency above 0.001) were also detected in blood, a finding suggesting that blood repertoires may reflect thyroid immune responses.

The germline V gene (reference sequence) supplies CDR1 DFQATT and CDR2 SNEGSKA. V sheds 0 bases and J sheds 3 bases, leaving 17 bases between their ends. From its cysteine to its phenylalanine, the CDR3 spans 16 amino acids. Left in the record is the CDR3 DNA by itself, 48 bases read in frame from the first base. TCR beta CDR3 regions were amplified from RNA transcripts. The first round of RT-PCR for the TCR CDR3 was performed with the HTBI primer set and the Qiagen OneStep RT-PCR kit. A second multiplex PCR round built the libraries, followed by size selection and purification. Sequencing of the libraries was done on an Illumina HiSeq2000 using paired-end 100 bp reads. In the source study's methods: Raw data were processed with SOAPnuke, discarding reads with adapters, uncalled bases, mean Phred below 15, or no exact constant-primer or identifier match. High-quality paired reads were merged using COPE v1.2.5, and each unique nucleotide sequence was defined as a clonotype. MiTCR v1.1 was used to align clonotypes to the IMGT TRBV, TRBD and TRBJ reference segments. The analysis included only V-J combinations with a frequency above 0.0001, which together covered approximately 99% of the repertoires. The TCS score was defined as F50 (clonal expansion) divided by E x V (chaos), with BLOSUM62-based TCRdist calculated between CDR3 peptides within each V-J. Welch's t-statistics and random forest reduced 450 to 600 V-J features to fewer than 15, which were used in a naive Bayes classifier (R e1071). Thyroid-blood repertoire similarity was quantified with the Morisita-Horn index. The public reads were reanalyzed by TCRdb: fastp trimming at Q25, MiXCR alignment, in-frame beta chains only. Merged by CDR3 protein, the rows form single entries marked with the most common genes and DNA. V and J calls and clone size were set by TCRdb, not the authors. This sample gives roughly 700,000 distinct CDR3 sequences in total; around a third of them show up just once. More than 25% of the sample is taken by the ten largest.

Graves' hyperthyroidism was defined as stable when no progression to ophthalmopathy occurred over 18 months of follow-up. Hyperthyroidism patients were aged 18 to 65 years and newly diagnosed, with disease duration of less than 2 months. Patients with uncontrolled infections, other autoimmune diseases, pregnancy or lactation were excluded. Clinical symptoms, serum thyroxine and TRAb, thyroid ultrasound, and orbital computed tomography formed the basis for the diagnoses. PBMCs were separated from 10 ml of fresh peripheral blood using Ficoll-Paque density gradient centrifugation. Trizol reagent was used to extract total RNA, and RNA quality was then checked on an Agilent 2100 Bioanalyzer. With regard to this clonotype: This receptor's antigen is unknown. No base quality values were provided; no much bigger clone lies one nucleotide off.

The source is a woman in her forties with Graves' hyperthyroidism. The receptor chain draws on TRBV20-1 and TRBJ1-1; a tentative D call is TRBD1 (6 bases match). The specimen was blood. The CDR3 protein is CSARDVQGLGDTEAFF. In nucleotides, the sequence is TGCAGTGCTAGAGATGTCCAGGGGCTAGGGGACACTGAAGCTTTCTTT.